Presented here are 27 T cell receptor beta chains from one specimen sequenced in a study of T cell changes during pregnancy in multiple sclerosis. Sequencing was performed with immunoSEQ multiplex PCR; in TCRdb, only in-frame clones are kept and a portion is missing. Of about 60,000 clones detected, around 92% appear once; the ten largest clones hold roughly 0.2%. The material sequenced was CD4+ T cells from peripheral blood mononuclear cells, taken in the second trimester of pregnancy. The source of these receptors is a female donor with multiple sclerosis, enrolled in a pregnancy study.

The chain couples TRBV5-1 to TRBJ2-3; the match to TRBD2 covers 11 bases. Germline loops: CDR1 SGHRS, CDR2 YFSETQ. V lost 2 bases and J lost 1; bases outside the gene matches: 3. CDR3 length: 16 residues. This CDR3 is CASSLETSGGTDTQYF. The DNA of the CDR3 is TGCGCCAGCAGCTTAGAGACTAGCGGGGGCACAGATACGCAGTATTTT.

V is TRBV18 and J is TRBJ2-1; 7 bases fit TRBD1. The J segment lost 5 bases and the V segment lost 8 bases, leaving 12 bases of the junction unmatched. Germline V CDR1 and CDR2: KGHSH, LQKENI. The CDR3 covers 15 residues. In DNA, the CDR3 is TGTGCCAGCCGCCTATCAGGGGGTATCGACAATGAGCAGTTCTTC. Its translation: CASRLSGGIDNEQFF.

V is TRBV7-3 and J is TRBJ2-1, with 8 bases fitting TRBD2. Trimming took 5 bases from V and 8 from J; bases not matched to a gene: 11. Per the germline V gene, CDR1 is SGHTA and CDR2 is FQGTGA. The CDR3 totals 15 residues. CDR3 loop: CASSKRSGSSHEQFF. The CDR3 DNA is TGTGCCAGCAGCAAAAGGAGCGGGAGCAGCCATGAGCAGTTCTTC. The full variable domain, completed using reference TRBV7-3 and TRBJ2-1, is GAGVSQTPSNKVTEKGKYVELRCDPISGHTALYWYRQSLGQGPEFLIYFQGTGAADDSGLPNDRFFAVRPEGSVSTLKIQRTERGDSAVYLCASSKRSGSSHEQFFGPGTRLTVL.

The chain recombines TRBV11-1 with TRBJ1-2; no clear D. The CDR3 extends over 13 amino acids. V lost 2 bases and J 2 bases, leaving 6 bases between the germline ends. Germline V gene sequence: CDR1 SGHAT, CDR2 FQDESV (reference sequence). The CDR3 protein is CASSLSGNYGYTF. The CDR3 DNA reads TGTGCCAGCAGCTTATCGGGGAACTATGGCTACACCTTC.

V gene TRBV5-1 combines with J gene TRBJ2-7, with 8 bases identical to TRBD1. Germline V gene data show CDR1 as SGHRS and CDR2 as YFSETQ. This CDR3 has 13 amino acids. V shed 8 bases, J shed 1 base, and the junction held 5 bases outside the gene matches. CDR3 sequence: CASGQGDSYEQYF. The CDR3 DNA follows: TGCGCCAGTGGACAGGGAGATTCCTACGAGCAGTACTTC. The entire variable domain, with the rest obtained from reference TRBV5-1 and TRBJ2-7, is as follows: KAGVTQTPRYLIKTRGQQVTLSCSPISGHRSVSWYQQTPGQGLQFLFEYFSETQRNKGNFPGRFSGRQFSNSRSEMNVSTLELGDSALYLCASGQGDSYEQYFGPGTRLTVT.

J is TRBJ2-2 and V is TRBV30; 7 bases are shared with TRBD1. Germline CDR1 GTSNPN, CDR2 SVGIG (reference sequence). V dropped 5 bases and J dropped 0; count of bases not matched to a gene: 3. The CDR3 is made up of 14 amino acids. The CDR3 loop reads CAWSGTANTGELFF. CDR3 DNA: TGTGCCTGGTCCGGGACAGCGAACACCGGGGAGCTGTTTTTT.

V and J are TRBV20-1 and TRBJ2-1, with D possibly being TRBD2 (6 bases). This CDR3 has 11 amino acids. Germline CDR1 reads DFQATT; CDR2 reads SNEGSKA (reference sequence). The V gene lost 7 bases and the J gene lost 7 bases, with 11 bases spanning the gap. The CDR3 loop reads CSGEAGNEQFF. The CDR3 nucleotides are TGCAGTGGAGAGGCGGGGAATGAGCAGTTCTTC.

The rearrangement uses TRBV19 and TRBJ2-1; the D gene is possibly TRBD2 (5 bases). CDR3 length: 15 residues. CDR1 LNHDA and CDR2 SQIVND come from the germline V gene (reference sequence). V lost 10 bases and J 4 bases, leaving 20 bases between the germline ends. CDR3 DNA: TGTGCCACCCTTCCCCGGAGCTCGGGATACAATGAGCAGTTCTTC. It yields the protein CATLPRSSGYNEQFF.

Only one count was recorded for this clone. The V gene is TRBV6-6, the J gene TRBJ2-1, with 8 nucleotides matching TRBD2. The germline gives CDR1 MNHNY, CDR2 SVGAGI (reference sequence). The CDR3 extends over 16 amino acids. V shed 1 base, J shed 2 bases, and the junction held 4 bases outside the gene matches. CDR3: CASSYFLAGPYNEQFF. The CDR3 nucleotides are TGTGCCAGCAGTTACTTTTTAGCGGGGCCCTACAATGAGCAGTTCTTC.

The chain carries TRBV18 and TRBJ2-3; maybe TRBD2 (6 bases). Trimming removed 3 bases at V and 2 bases at J, with 12 bases between. The CDR3 has 15 residues. Germline loops: CDR1 KGHSH, CDR2 LQKENI. This CDR3 reads CASSPEERVTDTQYF. DNA for the CDR3: TGTGCCAGCTCACCGGAGGAGCGGGTCACAGATACGCAGTATTTT.

The V gene is TRBV7-7, the J gene TRBJ2-3; TRBD2 agrees at 12 bases. The CDR3 totals 16 residues. Germline V CDR1 and CDR2: SSHAT, FNYEAQ (reference sequence). After removal of 6 bases from V and 8 bases from J, the junction contained 12 bases not matched to a gene. The CDR3 here is CASRTPPSGRDGTQYF. Here the CDR3 DNA reads TGTGCCAGCAGAACACCCCCTAGCGGGAGGGACGGTACGCAGTATTTT.

The chain joins TRBV5-4 to TRBJ2-7, with TRBD1 matching over 8 bases. J was trimmed by 4 bases and V by 3 bases; bases with no gene match: 6. CDR1 is SGHNT, CDR2 YYREEE, per germline (reference sequence). This CDR3 has 14 residues. CDR3 loop: CASSSQGAGYEQYF. CDR3 nucleotide sequence: TGTGCCAGCAGCTCTCAGGGGGCTGGTTACGAGCAGTACTTC.

The V call is TRBV5-1, the J call TRBJ2-3; D not certain. CDR1 SGHRS and CDR2 YFSETQ come from the germline V gene. This CDR3 region has 13 residues. Trimming shortened V by 0 bases and J by 1 base, and 3 bases separated the two germline ends. CDR3 in amino acids: CASSLVGTDTQYF. The CDR3 region has the DNA TGCGCCAGCAGCTTGGTCGGCACAGATACGCAGTATTTT.

The chain has TRBV27 and TRBJ1-2; 10 bases line up with TRBD1. This CDR3 contains 13 residues. Per the germline V gene, CDR1 is MNHEY and CDR2 is SMNVEV (reference sequence). Trimming at V came to 8 bases and at J to 5 bases, leaving 5 bases not matched to a gene. The CDR3 here is CASGWTGGYGYTF. CDR3 in DNA: TGTGCCAGCGGCTGGACAGGGGGTTATGGCTACACCTTC.

The chain carries TRBV6-5 and TRBJ2-7; a possible D gene is TRBD2 (6 bases). CDR1 and CDR2 from the germline V gene are MNHEY and SVGAGI. The CDR3 has 15 amino acids. V dropped 0 bases and J dropped 3 bases, with 12 bases sitting between them. The CDR3 protein is CASSYSRRGHYEQYF. CDR3 DNA sequence: TGTGCCAGCAGTTACTCGAGGAGGGGTCACTACGAGCAGTACTTC.

The chain combines TRBV5-4 with TRBJ1-2; 7 nucleotides match TRBD1. The germline V gene has CDR1 SGHNT and CDR2 YYREEE (reference sequence). V gave up 4 bases and J gave up 0 bases; unmatched junction bases: 3. The CDR3 loop spans 14 amino acids. The CDR3 DNA reads as TGTGCCAGCAGCCTCGGGACAGCTAACTATGGCTACACCTTC. Encoded protein: CASSLGTANYGYTF. Based on the CDR3 plus reference TRBV5-4 and TRBJ1-2, the full variable domain is ETGVTQSPTHLIKTRGQQVTLRCSSQSGHNTVSWYQQALGQGPQFIFQYYREEENGRGNFPPRFSGLQFPNYSSELNVNALELDDSALYLCASSLGTANYGYTFGSGTRLTVV.

This chain uses TRBV29-1 with TRBJ2-3, with D perhaps TRBD2 (6 bases). The germline CDR1 and CDR2 sequences are SQVTM and ANQGSEA. V lost 3 bases and J lost 2, with 9 bases in between. The CDR3 length is 13 residues. The CDR3, as DNA: TGCAGCGTTGACGGCGGGACCACAGATACGCAGTATTTT. Its protein product is CSVDGGTTDTQYF.

The chain carries TRBV4-1 and TRBJ2-7; tentatively, D is TRBD2 (7 bases). The germline gives CDR1 MGHRA, CDR2 YSYEKL. This CDR3 contains 16 residues. The V end lost 4 bases, the J end lost 6 bases, and 22 bases lay between the germline ends. CDR3 sequence: CASSPRGGPGGREQYF. CDR3 coding DNA: TGCGCCAGCAGCCCTAGGGGCGGCCCCGGGGGGCGCGAGCAGTACTTC.

This clone has just one count. The rearrangement links TRBV12-5 to TRBJ1-1; 9 nucleotides match TRBD1. Looked up from germline, CDR1 is LGHNT and CDR2 is FRNRAP. The J segment lost 2 bases and the V segment lost 2 bases, leaving 12 bases of the junction unmatched. The CDR3 totals 18 residues. The CDR3 DNA reads as TGTGCTAGTGGTTTGACCCTTATTCCGGGACAGGGAAACACTGAAGCTTTCTTT. It encodes CASGLTLIPGQGNTEAFF.

This CDR3 is CASSSTGGYGYTF. The CDR3 region has the DNA TGTGCCAGCAGTTCGACAGGGGGCTATGGCTACACCTTC. The rearrangement links TRBV27 to TRBJ1-2, with 9 nucleotides matching TRBD1. The CDR3 is 13 residues long. Trimming at V came to 4 bases and at J to 4 bases, leaving 1 base not matched to a gene. Germline CDR1 reads MNHEY; CDR2 reads SMNVEV (reference sequence).

The chain has TRBV10-2 and TRBJ1-1; 8 bases are shared with TRBD1. Germline V gene sequence: CDR1 WSHSY, CDR2 SAAADI. V lost 6 bases, J lost 2 bases, and 2 bases stayed unmatched. The CDR3 is made up of 13 amino acids. CDR3 sequence reads: CASRDRANTEAFF. The CDR3 DNA is TGCGCCAGCAGGGACAGGGCCAACACTGAAGCTTTCTTT.

The rearrangement uses TRBV6-1 and TRBJ1-4; D is undetermined. The CDR3 length is 14 residues. The V gene lost 5 bases and the J gene lost 4 bases, with 11 bases spanning the gap. Germline CDR1 reads MNHNS; CDR2 reads SASEGT. The CDR3 loop is CASSPRGGNEKLFF. As DNA, the CDR3 is TGTGCCAGCAGTCCACGGGGAGGTAATGAAAAACTGTTTTTT.

The chain carries TRBV6-1 and TRBJ1-5; unclear D gene. CDR1 MNHNS and CDR2 SASEGT come from the germline V gene. This CDR3 is built from 17 residues. V was cut by 0 bases and J by 2 bases, with 14 bases left in between. The CDR3 region is CASSEASRRIGNQPQHF. The CDR3 DNA follows: TGTGCCAGCAGTGAAGCGAGCCGAAGAATTGGCAATCAGCCCCAGCATTTT.

The chain recombines TRBV2 with TRBJ2-7; no firm D call. This CDR3 is 12 amino acids long. Germline V gene sequence: CDR1 SNHLY, CDR2 FYNNEI. The V gene lost 0 bases and the J gene lost 4 bases, with 4 bases spanning the gap. The CDR3 nucleotides are TGTGCCAGCAGTGAAGCCCGGTACGAGCAGTACTTC. It specifies CASSEARYEQYF.

The genes are TRBV7-2 and TRBJ1-2; D might be TRBD1 (5 bases). V shed 1 base and J shed 8 bases, with 17 bases lying between them. From germline, CDR1 is SGHTA and CDR2 FQGNSA. This CDR3 has 15 residues. Written as DNA, the CDR3 is TGTGCCAGCAGCTTAGGGGTCGACAGCGTGGCGGGCTACACCTTC. Protein: CASSLGVDSVAGYTF.

This rearrangement joins TRBV2 to TRBJ1-6; TRBD1 matches at 10 bases. The germline V gene has CDR1 SNHLY and CDR2 FYNNEI. Trimming removed 5 bases from V and 6 bases from J; junction bases left unmatched: 7. The CDR3 is 16 amino acids. CDR3 bases: TGTGCCAGCAGTATGACAGGGGGCTTCTCTAATTCACCCCTCCACTTT. Protein product: CASSMTGGFSNSPLHF. The entire variable domain, with the rest obtained from reference TRBV2 and TRBJ1-6, is as follows: EPEVTQTPSHQVTQMGQEVILRCVPISNHLYFYWYRQILGQKVEFLVSFYNNEISEKSEIFDDQFSVERPDGSNFTLKIRSTKLEDSAMYFCASSMTGGFSNSPLHFGNGTRLTVT.

V gene TRBV18 combines with J gene TRBJ2-1, with unresolved D. Trimming cost V 2 bases and J 7 bases, with 3 bases left between them. CDR1 is KGHSH and CDR2 is LQKENI in the germline V gene. The CDR3 contains 11 residues. CDR3 sequence reads: CASSPTNEQFF. In nucleotides, the CDR3 is TGTGCCAGCTCACCAACTAATGAGCAGTTCTTC.